The 8 T cell receptor beta chains reported below all come from one sample, sequenced in a study of shared clonotypes between healthy human individuals. Measured with immunoSEQ multiplex PCR; TCRdb has only the in-frame clones, and not every one. Of approximately 2.4 million clones in the sample, nearly 97% are singletons; the top ten hold approximately 0.13%. Sequenced material: naive CD4+ T cells sorted from blood. Subset indicated: CD45RA+ positively selected. The receptors come from a man younger than 35 in good health.

The chain is built from TRBV19 and TRBJ2-7; TRBD1 matches at 11 bases. CDR1 and CDR2 (germline): LNHDA, SQIVND (reference sequence). CDR3 size: 16 residues. V was clipped by 7 bases and J by 6 bases; unmatched bases: 14. The CDR3: CASKPPGQGDIGEQYF. Written as DNA, the CDR3 is TGTGCCAGTAAACCCCCGGGACAGGGGGACATTGGCGAGCAGTACTTC.

This chain uses TRBV7-6 with TRBJ1-4, with D hard to call. Germline V CDR1 and CDR2: SGHVS, FNYEAQ. CDR3 size: 15 residues. With 6 bases removed from V and 2 bases from J, the gap between germline ends came to 13 bases. CDR3 protein: CASRKGPSTNEKLFF. CDR3 in DNA: TGTGCCAGCAGGAAAGGACCGAGCACTAATGAAAAACTGTTTTTT.

The chain recombines TRBV5-4 with TRBJ2-3; no firm D call. Germline CDR1 SGHNT, CDR2 YYREEE (reference sequence). The CDR3 spans 15 residues. V lost 3 bases, J lost 1 base, and 12 bases lay in between. For the CDR3, the DNA is TGTGCCAGCAGCTGGGGTCAGCGCGGCACAGATACGCAGTATTTT. Its translation: CASSWGQRGTDTQYF. Full variable domain (rest looked up from reference TRBV5-4 and TRBJ2-3): ETGVTQSPTHLIKTRGQQVTLRCSSQSGHNTVSWYQQALGQGPQFIFQYYREEENGRGNFPPRFSGLQFPNYSSELNVNALELDDSALYLCASSWGQRGTDTQYFGPGTRLTVL.

This clone was recorded only once. The genes are TRBV2 and TRBJ1-4; TRBD1 aligns across 7 bases. The CDR3 covers 17 residues. CDR1 is SNHLY, CDR2 FYNNEI, per germline. Trimming at V came to 4 bases and at J to 2 bases, leaving 10 bases not matched to a gene. CDR3 bases: TGTGCCAGCAGTGGACAGGGTAAAGCGACGACTAATGAAAAACTGTTTTTT. This sequence encodes CASSGQGKATTNEKLFF.

The chain joins TRBV27 to TRBJ1-4, with D tentatively TRBD1 (5 bases). Germline V gene lookup returns CDR1 MNHEY and CDR2 SMNVEV (reference sequence). CDR3 size: 16 residues. V was pared by 3 bases and J by 10 bases, with 21 bases between. The CDR3 DNA sequence: TGTGCCAGCAGTTTCCTGGGGTTGGAGACAGACCGAAAACTGTTTTTT. This codes for CASSFLGLETDRKLFF.

The chain carries TRBV6-4 and TRBJ1-2; D perhaps matches TRBD1 (6 bases). V was pared by 0 bases and J by 4 bases, with 15 bases between. The CDR3 is 16 amino acids. In germline, CDR1 is MRHNA, CDR2 SNTAGT. CDR3 protein: CASSDSRGGRVYGYTF. For the CDR3, the DNA is TGTGCCAGCAGTGACTCCAGGGGAGGGAGAGTCTATGGCTACACCTTC.

The rearrangement uses TRBV4-3 and TRBJ2-1; a possible D gene is TRBD1 (5 bases). Between the trimmed V and J ends, which lost 4 bases and 2 bases, there was a span of 15 bases. The CDR3 has 16 residues. Germline V CDR1 and CDR2: LGHNA, YSLEER. CDR3 residues: CASSPSTAETYNEQFF. In DNA form, the CDR3 reads TGCGCCAGCAGCCCTTCGACAGCTGAAACCTACAATGAGCAGTTCTTC.

This chain connects TRBV5-6 to TRBJ2-7, with D possibly being TRBD1 or TRBD2 (5 bases each). Trimming took 3 bases from V and 8 from J, leaving 15 bases between them. The CDR3 has 13 residues. Germline assignment: CDR1 SGHDT and CDR2 YYEEEE. In DNA, the CDR3 is TGTGCCAGCAGCTCCGGGGCCCTACGTCAGCAGTACTTC. This encodes CASSSGALRQQYF.